The 17 T cell receptor beta chains listed next were all sequenced from one sample in a study of T cell responses to AZD1222 COVID-19 vaccine. The repertoire was sequenced with immunoSEQ multiplex PCR; TCRdb's copy has only in-frame clones and lacks some. The sample has roughly 110,000 clones, approximately 83% seen once. The material was peripheral blood, obtained on day 0 of AZD1222 vaccination. All receptors derive from an adult in good health.

The chain recombines TRBV30 with TRBJ1-2; D unresolved. Germline loops: CDR1 GTSNPN, CDR2 SVGIG (reference sequence). The CDR3 contains 13 residues. Trimming left V 3 bases short and J 7 bases short, with 15 bases between. The CDR3 nucleotides read TGTGCCTGGAGCGAAAGCCCCCCTCTTGGCTACACCTTC. It encodes CAWSESPPLGYTF.

This chain uses TRBV19 with TRBJ2-5, with D maybe TRBD2 (6 bases). Germline V CDR1 and CDR2: LNHDA, SQIVND (reference sequence). The V gene lost 8 bases and the J gene lost 1 base, with 14 bases spanning the gap. CDR3 size: 14 residues. The CDR3 spells CASGHGLSQETQYF. CDR3 in DNA: TGTGCCAGTGGACACGGACTATCCCAAGAGACCCAGTACTTC.

V and J are TRBV19 and TRBJ1-2, with no clear D. Germline CDR1 LNHDA, CDR2 SQIVND (reference sequence). V lost 3 bases, J lost 3 bases, and 11 bases lay in between. This CDR3 has 14 amino acids. The CDR3: CASSIGVTYYGYTF. DNA of the CDR3: TGTGCCAGTAGTATCGGGGTAACGTACTATGGCTACACCTTC.

The count of this clone is one. The chain joins TRBV7-9 to TRBJ2-1, with 7 bases lining up with TRBD1. The CDR3 runs to 15 residues. V shed 2 bases and J 4 bases; nucleotides not matched to a gene: 5. CDR1 is SEHNR and CDR2 is FQNEAQ in the germline V gene (reference sequence). Here the CDR3 reads CASSLTRDSYNEQFF. CDR3 bases: TGTGCCAGCAGCTTAACCCGGGACAGTTACAATGAGCAGTTCTTC.

The chain uses TRBV21-1 and TRBJ1-2. TRBV21-1 is a pseudogene. This CDR3 has 13 residues. The DNA of the CDR3 is TGTGCCAGCAGCAACGCAAGCAACTATGGCTACACCTTC. Translated: CASSNASNYGYTF.

The chain employs TRBV5-1 and TRBJ1-1; D is ambiguous. The length of the CDR3 is 14 residues. The V gene lost 1 base and the J gene lost 1 base, with 8 bases spanning the gap. Germline lookup yields CDR1 SGHRS and CDR2 YFSETQ. CDR3 DNA: TGCGCCAGCAGCTTGATTACACCGAACACTGAAGCTTTCTTT. It codes for CASSLITPNTEAFF.

The gene calls are TRBV7-9 and TRBJ1-4; no clear D. Germline-derived CDR1 and CDR2 are SEHNR and FQNEAQ (reference sequence). The length of the CDR3 is 12 residues. V shed 5 bases and J shed 7 bases, with 8 bases lying between them. The CDR3 sequence: CASSEASEKLFF. The CDR3 DNA sequence: TGTGCCAGCAGCGAGGCCAGTGAAAAACTGTTTTTT.

J is TRBJ1-1 and V is TRBV5-4; TRBD1 matches at 11 bases. V was pared by 4 bases and J by 2 bases, with 7 bases of the junction left unmatched. The CDR3 extends over 16 amino acids. CDR1 and CDR2 (germline): SGHNT, YYREEE (reference sequence). The CDR3 spells CASSLAGTGGNTEAFF. DNA of the CDR3: TGTGCCAGCAGCCTCGCCGGGACAGGGGGTAACACTGAAGCTTTCTTT.

This clone was seen a few times. The chain couples TRBV4-1 to TRBJ2-5, with TRBD1 as a possible D gene (7 bases). In germline, CDR1 is MGHRA, CDR2 YSYEKL. This CDR3 comprises 13 residues. V lost 6 bases, J lost 5 bases, and 13 bases lay in between. The CDR3 DNA reads as TGCGCCAGCAGTCGGACAGGAGGGGAGACCCAGTACTTC. As protein: CASSRTGGETQYF.

This clone turned up a few times. The chain has TRBV27 and TRBJ1-6; D is possibly TRBD1 (5 bases). Germline CDR1 is MNHEY and CDR2 is SMNVEV (reference sequence). Trimming cost V 4 bases and J 10 bases, with 11 bases left between them. The CDR3 runs to 13 residues. CDR3 coding DNA: TGTGCCAGCAGTTACAGGTACACATCACCCCTCCACTTT. This codes for CASSYRYTSPLHF.

V gene TRBV21-1 combines with J gene TRBJ2-1; the table names TRBD1, a call not compared with the DNA. TRBV21-1 is deemed a pseudogene. The CDR3 extends over 15 amino acids. CDR3: CASRNTGDGYNEQFF. The CDR3 region has the DNA TGTGCCAGCAGAAACACAGGGGATGGCTACAATGAGCAGTTCTTC.

The J gene is TRBJ1-1, the V gene TRBV6-5, with 7 bases matching TRBD1. The germline gives CDR1 MNHEY, CDR2 SVGAGI. The J segment lost 1 base and the V segment lost 6 bases, leaving 5 bases of the junction unmatched. The CDR3 runs 14 residues. The CDR3 protein is CASRAGGGNTEAFF. CDR3 in DNA: TGTGCCAGCAGAGCAGGGGGAGGGAACACTGAAGCTTTCTTT.

This chain links TRBV7-2 with TRBJ2-6; D not resolved. The germline V gene has CDR1 SGHTA and CDR2 FQGNSA. V lost 4 bases and J 4 bases, leaving 8 bases between the germline ends. This CDR3 comprises 14 residues. The CDR3 DNA reads TGTGCCAGCAGCTCTAGGCGGGGGGCCAACGTCCTGACTTTC. Translation gives CASSSRRGANVLTF. Based on the CDR3 plus reference TRBV7-2 and TRBJ2-6, the full variable domain is GAGVSQSPSNKVTEKGKDVELRCDPISGHTALYWYRQSLGQGLEFLIYFQGNSAPDKSGLPSDRFSAERTGGSVSTLTIQRTQQEDSAVYLCASSSRRGANVLTFGAGSRLTVL.

V and J are TRBV3-1 (or the pseudogene TRBV3-2) and TRBJ1-5; weak D call: TRBD1 (5 bases). From germline, CDR1 is LGHDT and CDR2 YNNKEL (reference sequence). With 6 bases removed from V and 2 bases from J, the gap between germline ends came to 8 bases. This CDR3 is 13 amino acids long. CDR3 sequence reads: CASSLQGNQPQHF. CDR3 nucleotides: TGTGCCAGCAGTCTACAGGGCAATCAGCCCCAGCATTTT.

The V gene is TRBV15, the J gene TRBJ1-3; D may be TRBD1 (6 bases). The CDR3 totals 16 residues. Per the germline V gene, CDR1 is LNHNV and CDR2 is YYDKDF (reference sequence). Trimming took 1 base from V and 2 from J, leaving 12 bases between them. Here the CDR3 DNA reads TGTGCCACCAGCAGAGGCACAGGGATGACTGGAAACACCATATATTTT. Translation gives CATSRGTGMTGNTIYF.

V usage is TRBV19 and J usage is TRBJ1-5; D possibly corresponds to TRBD1 (5 bases). CDR1 and CDR2 (germline): LNHDA, SQIVND (reference sequence). V was pared by 9 bases and J by 6 bases, with 18 bases between. CDR3 length equals 14 residues. CDR3 residues: CASSGGWSSQPQHF. CDR3 coding DNA: TGTGCCAGCTCGGGGGGTTGGTCGTCTCAGCCCCAGCATTTT.

The chain combines TRBV19 with TRBJ2-3; D is unclear. V was clipped by 5 bases and J by 4 bases, with 7 bases between them. Germline V CDR1 and CDR2: LNHDA, SQIVND (reference sequence). This CDR3 is 12 amino acids long. CDR3 protein: CASSPASDTQYF. The CDR3 DNA sequence: TGTGCCAGTAGTCCAGCATCAGATACGCAGTATTTT.